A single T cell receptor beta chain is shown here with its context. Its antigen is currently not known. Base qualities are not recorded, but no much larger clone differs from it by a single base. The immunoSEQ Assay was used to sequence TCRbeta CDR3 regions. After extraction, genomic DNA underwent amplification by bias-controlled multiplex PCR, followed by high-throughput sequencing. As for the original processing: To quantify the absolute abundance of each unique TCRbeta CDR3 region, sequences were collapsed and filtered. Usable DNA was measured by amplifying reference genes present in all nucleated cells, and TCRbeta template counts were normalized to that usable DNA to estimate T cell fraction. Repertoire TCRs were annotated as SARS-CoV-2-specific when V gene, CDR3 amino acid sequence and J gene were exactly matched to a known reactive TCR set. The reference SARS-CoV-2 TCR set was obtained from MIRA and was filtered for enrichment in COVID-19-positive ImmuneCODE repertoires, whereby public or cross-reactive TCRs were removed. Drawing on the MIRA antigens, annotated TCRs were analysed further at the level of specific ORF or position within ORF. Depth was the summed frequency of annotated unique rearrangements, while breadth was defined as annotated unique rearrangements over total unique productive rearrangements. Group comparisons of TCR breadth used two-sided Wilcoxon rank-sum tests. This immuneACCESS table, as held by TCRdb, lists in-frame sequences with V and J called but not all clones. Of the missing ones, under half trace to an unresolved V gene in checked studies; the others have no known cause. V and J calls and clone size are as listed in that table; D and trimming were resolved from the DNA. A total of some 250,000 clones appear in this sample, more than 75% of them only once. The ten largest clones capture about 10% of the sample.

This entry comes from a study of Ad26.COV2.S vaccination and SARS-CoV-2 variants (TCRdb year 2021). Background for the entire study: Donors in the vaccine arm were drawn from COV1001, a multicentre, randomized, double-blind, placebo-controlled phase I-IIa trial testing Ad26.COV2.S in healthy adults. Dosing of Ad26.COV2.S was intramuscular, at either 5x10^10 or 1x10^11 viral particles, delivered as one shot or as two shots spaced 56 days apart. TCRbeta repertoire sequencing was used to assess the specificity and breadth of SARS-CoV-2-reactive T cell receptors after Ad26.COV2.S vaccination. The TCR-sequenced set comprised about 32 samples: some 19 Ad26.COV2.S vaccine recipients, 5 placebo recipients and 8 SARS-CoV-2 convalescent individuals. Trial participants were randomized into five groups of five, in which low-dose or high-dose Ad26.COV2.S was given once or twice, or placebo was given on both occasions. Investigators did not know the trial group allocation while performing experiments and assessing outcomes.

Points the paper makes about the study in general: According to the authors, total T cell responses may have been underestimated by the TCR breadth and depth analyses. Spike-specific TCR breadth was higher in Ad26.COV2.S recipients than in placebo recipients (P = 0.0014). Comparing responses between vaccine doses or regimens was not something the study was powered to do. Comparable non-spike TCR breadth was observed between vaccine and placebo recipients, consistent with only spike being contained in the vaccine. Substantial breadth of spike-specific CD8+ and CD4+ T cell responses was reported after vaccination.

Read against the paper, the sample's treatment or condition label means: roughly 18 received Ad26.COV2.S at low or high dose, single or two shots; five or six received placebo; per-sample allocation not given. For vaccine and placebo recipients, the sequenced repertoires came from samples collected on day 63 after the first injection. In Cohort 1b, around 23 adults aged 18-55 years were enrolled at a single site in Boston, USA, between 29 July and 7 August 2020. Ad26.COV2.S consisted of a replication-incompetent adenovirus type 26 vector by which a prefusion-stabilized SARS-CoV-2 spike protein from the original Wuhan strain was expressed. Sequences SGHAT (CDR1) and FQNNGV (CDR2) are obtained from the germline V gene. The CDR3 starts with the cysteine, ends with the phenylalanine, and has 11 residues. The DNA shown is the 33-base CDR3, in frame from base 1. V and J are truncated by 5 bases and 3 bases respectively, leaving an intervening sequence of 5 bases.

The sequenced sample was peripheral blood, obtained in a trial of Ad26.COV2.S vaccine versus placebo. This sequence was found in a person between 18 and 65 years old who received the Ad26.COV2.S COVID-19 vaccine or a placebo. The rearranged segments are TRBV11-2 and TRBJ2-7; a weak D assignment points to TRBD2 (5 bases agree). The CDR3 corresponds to CASSEGYEQYF. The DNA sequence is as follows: TGTGCCAGCAGCGAGGGCTACGAGCAGTACTTC.